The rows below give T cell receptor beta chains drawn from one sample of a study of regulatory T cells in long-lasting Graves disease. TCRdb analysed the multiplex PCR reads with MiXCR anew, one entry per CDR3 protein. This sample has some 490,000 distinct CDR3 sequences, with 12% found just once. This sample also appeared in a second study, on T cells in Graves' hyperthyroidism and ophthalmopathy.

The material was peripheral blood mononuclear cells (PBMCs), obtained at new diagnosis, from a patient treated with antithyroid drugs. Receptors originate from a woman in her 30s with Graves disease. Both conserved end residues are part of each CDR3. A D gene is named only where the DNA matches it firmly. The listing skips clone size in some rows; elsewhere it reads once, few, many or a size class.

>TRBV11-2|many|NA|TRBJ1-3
CASSSLSGTIYF
TGTGCCAGCAGCTCCTTGTCGGGCACCATATATTTT
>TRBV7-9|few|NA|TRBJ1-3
CASSPRGAGNTIYF
TGTGCCAGCAGCCCTAGAGGAGCTGGAAACACCATATATTTT
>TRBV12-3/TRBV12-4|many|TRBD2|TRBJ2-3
CASRFSGHTDTQYF
TGTGCCAGCAGATTTAGCGGGCACACAGATACGCAGTATTTT
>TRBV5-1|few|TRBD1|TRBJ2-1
CASSLQGVLMGSSYNEQFF
TGCGCCAGCAGCTTGCAGGGGGTTCTAATGGGGAGCTCCTACAATGAGCAGTTCTTC
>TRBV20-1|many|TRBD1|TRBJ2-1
CSTLWWQGAYNEQFF
TGCAGCACCCTTTGGTGGCAGGGGGCATACAATGAGCAGTTCTTC
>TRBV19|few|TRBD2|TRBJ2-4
CASSTREGPKWGNIQYF
TGTGCCAGTAGTACCAGGGAGGGCCCGAAGTGGGGAAACATTCAGTACTTC
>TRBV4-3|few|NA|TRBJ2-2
CASSQGYLWGGELFF
TGCGCCAGCAGCCAAGGGTACCTCTGGGGCGGGGAGCTGTTTTTT
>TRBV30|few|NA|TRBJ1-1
CAWSVFPRAGDEAFF
TGTGCCTGGAGTGTATTCCCAAGGGCAGGGGATGAAGCTTTCTTT
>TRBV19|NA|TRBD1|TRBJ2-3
CASRRQGALDTQYF
TGTGCCAGTAGGAGACAGGGGGCATTAGATACGCAGTATTTT
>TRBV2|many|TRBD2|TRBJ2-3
CASSRGVPSGLADTQYF
TGTGCCAGCAGTAGGGGAGTCCCTAGCGGGTTAGCAGATACGCAGTATTTT
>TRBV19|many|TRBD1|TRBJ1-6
CASSPRQGARSPLHF
TGTGCCAGTAGTCCCCGACAGGGGGCTCGTTCACCCCTCCACTTT
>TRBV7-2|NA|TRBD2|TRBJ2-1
CASSLAAPPSGRAVNEQFF
TGTGCCAGCAGCTTAGCTGCCCCCCCTAGCGGGAGGGCGGTAAATGAGCAGTTCTTC
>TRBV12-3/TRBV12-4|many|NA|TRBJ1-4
CASSRSREKLFF
TGTGCCAGCAGCAGGAGCCGTGAAAAACTGTTTTTT
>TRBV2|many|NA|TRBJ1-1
CASSADLVNTEAFF
TGTGCCAGCAGTGCCGATTTGGTGAACACTGAAGCTTTCTTT
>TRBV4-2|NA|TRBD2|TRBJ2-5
CASSQVAGVQETQYF
TGTGCCAGCAGCCAAGTCGCGGGGGTCCAAGAGACCCAGTACTTC
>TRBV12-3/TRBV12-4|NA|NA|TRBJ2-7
CASRPLLESSYNEQYF
TGTGCCAGCAGACCCCTACTGGAGAGCTCCTACAACGAGCAGTACTTC
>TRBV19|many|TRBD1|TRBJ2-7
CASSMRTGSHYEQYF
TGTGCCAGTAGTATGCGGACAGGGTCCCACTACGAGCAGTACTTC
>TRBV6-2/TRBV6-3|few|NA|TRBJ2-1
CASSYSDKNEQFF
TGTGCCAGCAGTTACTCGGACAAAAATGAGCAGTTCTTC
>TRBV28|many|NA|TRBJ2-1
CASSTGPRGQFF
TGTGCCAGCAGCACCGGACCGAGAGGGCAGTTCTTC
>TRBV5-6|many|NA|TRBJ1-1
CASSPQQTEAFF
TGTGCCAGCAGCCCGCAACAGACTGAAGCTTTCTTT
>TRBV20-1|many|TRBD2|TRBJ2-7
CSAMRTSSYEQYF
TGCAGTGCTATGAGGACTAGCTCCTACGAGCAGTACTTC
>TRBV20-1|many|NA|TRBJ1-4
CSAREDGSGEKLFF
TGCAGTGCTAGAGAGGACGGGAGCGGTGAAAAACTGTTTTTT
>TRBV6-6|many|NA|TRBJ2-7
CASSYSSRETRNSYEQYF
TGTGCCAGCAGTTACTCGAGCAGAGAGACAAGAAACTCCTACGAGCAGTACTTC
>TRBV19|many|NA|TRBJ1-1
CASSITDSSEAFF
TGTGCCAGTAGTATTACGGACAGCTCGGAAGCTTTCTTT
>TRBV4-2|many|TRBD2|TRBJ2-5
CASSQELAGGPTVETQYF
TGTGCCAGCAGCCAAGAACTAGCGGGAGGGCCAACAGTGGAGACCCAGTACTTC
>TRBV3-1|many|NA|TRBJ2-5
CASSQAGGRYQETQYF
TGTGCCAGCAGCCAAGCAGGCGGACGGTACCAAGAGACCCAGTACTTC
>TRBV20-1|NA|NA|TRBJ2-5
CSAGRAGQGGETQYF
TGCAGTGCTGGTAGAGCGGGTCAGGGTGGGGAGACCCAGTACTTC
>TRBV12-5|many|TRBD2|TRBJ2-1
CASALTSGRAVDNEQFF
TGTGCTAGTGCCCTGACTAGCGGGAGGGCCGTCGACAATGAGCAGTTCTTC
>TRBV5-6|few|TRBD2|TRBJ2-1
CASSLVAGLAGGQQFF
TGTGCCAGCAGCTTGGTGGCCGGACTAGCGGGAGGTCAGCAGTTCTTC
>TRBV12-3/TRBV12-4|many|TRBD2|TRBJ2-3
CASSPRTSVSTDTQYF
TGTGCCAGCAGTCCGAGGACTAGCGTTAGCACAGATACGCAGTATTTT
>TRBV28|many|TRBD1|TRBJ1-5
CASSLGQGGQPQHF
TGTGCCAGCAGTCTAGGACAGGGAGGACAGCCCCAGCATTTT
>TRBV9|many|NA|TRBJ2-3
CASSAWAGTGTDTQYF
TGTGCCAGCAGCGCTTGGGCGGGAACGGGCACAGATACGCAGTATTTT
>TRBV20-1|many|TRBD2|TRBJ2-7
CSAKETSGISYEQYF
TGCAGTGCTAAGGAGACTAGCGGGATCTCGTACGAGCAGTACTTC
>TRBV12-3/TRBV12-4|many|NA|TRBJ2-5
CASSLAGIRETQYF
TGTGCCAGCAGTTTGGCGGGAATTCGGGAGACCCAGTACTTC
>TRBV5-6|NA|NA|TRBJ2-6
CASSLRRSGANVLTF
TGTGCCAGCAGTCTCCGACGCTCTGGGGCCAACGTCCTGACTTTC
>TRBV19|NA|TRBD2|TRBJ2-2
CASIPLGASGFTGELFF
TGTGCCAGTATACCCCTCGGGGCTAGCGGGTTTACCGGGGAGCTGTTTTTT